This T cell receptor (beta chain) was found in a study of shared clonotypes between healthy human individuals. Findings and limits, study-wide: Generation probabilities of non-shared clonotypes were lower (relative to those shared by all four donors).

Remarks on this clone: Antigen unknown. At one end, the junction sequence differs from germline, possibly due to a read error.

TCRdb's copy holds only in-frame clones and misses some; the assay was immunoSEQ multiplex PCR. The sample contains millions of clones, about 92% of which appear only once. The CDR3 consists of 16 residues. In germline, CDR1 is SGHDT, CDR2 YYEEEE. V usage is TRBV5-6 and J usage is TRBJ1-1; 8 nucleotides agree with TRBD1. The sequencing input was naive CD4+ T cells sorted from blood. The sample's subset: CD45RA+ positively selected. The receptor comes from a man aged 18 to 35 in good health. The CDR3 sequence: CASSLATTDRVRGLRF. In DNA form, the CDR3 reads TGTGCCAGCAGCTTGGCCACAACGGACAGGGTTAGAGGGTTGCGATTT.